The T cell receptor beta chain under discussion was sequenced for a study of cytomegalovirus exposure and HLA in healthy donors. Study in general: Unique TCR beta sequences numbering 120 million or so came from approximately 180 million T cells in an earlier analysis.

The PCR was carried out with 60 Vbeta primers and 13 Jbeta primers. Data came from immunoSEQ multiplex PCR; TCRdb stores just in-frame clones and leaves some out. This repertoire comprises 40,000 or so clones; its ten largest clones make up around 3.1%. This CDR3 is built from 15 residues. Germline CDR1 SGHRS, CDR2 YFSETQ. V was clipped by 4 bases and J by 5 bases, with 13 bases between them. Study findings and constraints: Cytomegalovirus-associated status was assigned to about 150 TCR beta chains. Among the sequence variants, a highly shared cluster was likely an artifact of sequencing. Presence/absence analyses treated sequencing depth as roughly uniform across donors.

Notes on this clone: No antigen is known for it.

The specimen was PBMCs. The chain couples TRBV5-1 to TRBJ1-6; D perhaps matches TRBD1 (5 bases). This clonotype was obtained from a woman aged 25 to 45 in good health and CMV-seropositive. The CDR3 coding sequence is TGCGCCAGCAGCCATGACAGATTCGATAATTCACCCCTCCACTTT. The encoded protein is CASSHDRFDNSPLHF.